The present T cell receptor (beta chain) was sequenced within a study of cytomegalovirus exposure and HLA in healthy donors (dated by TCRdb to between 2016 and 2019). Study-wide context: An earlier analysis of more than 550 of the donors reported about 300 Gb of sequence data and 95 million to 140 million unique TCR beta sequences obtained from roughly 170 million T cells. An early release that covered approximately 600 HLA-typed donors contained approximately 300 gigabases of sequencing data and 70 million to 100 million unique TCR sequences. Of the roughly 400 genotyped donors, 65% to 90% fell in the genetic ancestry cluster associated with self-reported Caucasian donors. The study aimed to test whether signatures of past pathogen exposure could be identified by cataloging public T cell receptors. The T cell repertoires of several hundred subjects were profiled by immunosequencing and related to cytomegalovirus serostatus. A separate validation cohort of over 95 different subjects was used in addition to the 666-subject first cohort. The study combined high-throughput TCR immunosequencing, statistical association of individual TCRs with disease status, and machine learning to predict cytomegalovirus infection status. To study patterns of TCR occurrence, a later analysis re-analyzed previously published TCR beta repertoires from more than 550 donors and added high-resolution HLA genotyping. In the later analysis, no new phenotypic data were used to find candidate immune exposures; instead, reliance was placed on TCR beta sequences and their occurrence across donors. In an earlier analysis of several hundred of the donors, high-throughput TCR beta sequencing was used to judge whether each TCR beta V gene segment behaved as functional or pseudogenic. Donor age, sex, ethnicity and CMV serostatus were compiled alongside the repertoire data. A later genetic analysis took genome-wide SNP genotypes for about three fifths of the 666 donors and used that subset as a discovery cohort. All discovery cohort repertoires had been generated on a single sequencing platform. Class I and class II HLA loci were covered by the typing at four-digit resolution. The number of donors typed differed by locus, with roughly 620-630 for A, B, C, DRB1 and DQB1, more than 500 for DQA1, over 600 for DPA1, and approximately 470 for DPB1. Because of strong linkage in the cohort, four to six DR-DQ haplotypes were treated as single units for association and clustering. Across 300 to 400 genotyped donors of the cohort, an average of about 250,000 unique TCR beta nucleotide sequences per donor were sequenced, and approximately 19% of those sequences were non-productive.

The CDR3 spans 14 residues, from the cysteine through the phenylalanine. Only CDR3 DNA remains: 42 bases, in frame from the first base. V drops 3 bases and J drops 3 bases, leaving 12 bases in between. From a lookup of the germline V gene, CDR1 and CDR2 are SGHRS and YFSETQ. In the case of this clone: Its specific antigen is unknown. Per-nucleotide qualities are absent, and no much larger clonotype sits a single base away.

The protocol used for the library was the immunoSEQ multiplex PCR assay. A mixture of 60 forward primers for TCR Vbeta segments and 13 reverse primers for TCR Jbeta segments was used in the multiplex PCR. The CDR3 region of rearranged TCR beta genes was amplified from genomic DNA by a multiplex PCR assay. On the Illumina HiSeq System, the amplified TCR beta libraries were sequenced as 87-base-pair reads. Under the source paper's analysis protocol: Across the roughly 600 repertoires, a later analysis counted around 80 million unique TCR beta chains, about 10 million of which were shared by at least two donors. A nearest-neighbor algorithm error-corrected the raw reads and collapsed the reads into unique sequences, merging closely related sequences to remove PCR and sequencing errors. V, D and J gene segments were assigned by aligning CDR3 sequences to IMGT reference sequences. Each retained sequence needed at least a six-nucleotide match to both a V gene segment and a J gene segment. A rearrangement was called productive if the CDR3 had no stop codons and remained in frame with V and J, and every other rearrangement was called non-productive. Following IMGT convention, CDR3 was defined as the stretch from the second conserved V-encoded cysteine up to the conserved J-encoded phenylalanine. In an earlier analysis of around 540 of the donors, sequences lacking an unambiguous match to a single V gene segment were excluded. An earlier analysis of 587 of the donors called V segments functional above 56.7% productive rearrangements and segregating when the between-donor standard deviation exceeded 5%. A statistical classification framework was developed to diagnose cytomegalovirus status using the catalog of TCR beta chain sequences. V and J gene assignment, in a later analysis, came from comparing TCR nucleotide sequences with IMGT/GENE-DB human TR gene sequences. A later analysis assigned CDR3 sequences and most-parsimonious VDJ recombination scenarios with the TCRdist pipeline. A later analysis defined each TCR beta chain by its CDR3 amino acid sequence plus V-gene family, and excluded reads lacking a unique V-gene family. To address suspected cross-contamination and a sequencing artifact, a later analysis removed roughly 640 highly shared, low-generation-probability nucleotide sequences. In a later analysis, a clonal expansion index was calculated for each public chain from normalized within-repertoire ranks of inferred template counts. In a later analysis, generation probabilities were computed with a VDJ recombination model fitted to out-of-frame rearrangements, and the resulting probabilities were checked against IGoR. In a later analysis, hypergeometric tests were used to score TCR-TCR, TCR-HLA and TCR-CMV co-occurrence, with a repertoire-size bias correction applied to TCR pairs. In a later analysis, false discovery rates were estimated by permuting HLA or CMV assignments 20 times. In a later analysis, co-occurring TCRs were grouped with DBSCAN, and TCRdist sequence similarity was added when clustering was performed within HLA-allele-positive subsets. Repertoires with fewer than 30,000 or more than 120,000 public chains, plus five repertoires with anomalous nucleotide sharing, were excluded from co-occurrence clustering. The table comes from immuneACCESS by way of TCRdb, which keeps in-frame sequences with V and J called. Part of the clones is missing from these tables; in studies checked, under half for an unresolved V gene and the rest for unknown reasons. Clone size and the V and J calls come from that table; the DNA yielded D and trimming. Counted in this sample were 130,000 to 150,000 clones; 78% of them appeared once. The leading ten clones occupy about 2.9% of the sample.

The cohort was made up of approximately 670 healthy bone marrow donors. All cohort members were sampled while nominally healthy, although unrecorded immune exposures were likely present. The donor was CMV seronegative and belonged to the group of roughly 330 seronegative cohort members. Every donor gave a peripheral blood sample, and the peripheral blood mononuclear cells from that sample were used for TCR beta sequencing. Genomic DNA extraction from the blood cell samples was performed with the Qiagen DNeasy Blood Extraction Kit. Findings and caveats that apply to the study as a whole: The cohort was sequenced for TCR beta chains only, and without alpha or paired-chain data the features that could be detected were limited. The 87-base-pair reads could not distinguish some IMGT-functional V segments, including TRBV6-2 and TRBV6-3, so those segments were excluded. While some public TCRs were present in many individuals, most TCR sequences turned up only very rarely across donors. When HLA alleles, especially DR and DQ, strongly co-occurred, attributing TCR associations to individual alleles was difficult. Linkage disequilibrium might explain the correlated functional status among segregating V segments, but an unknown experimental factor could not be excluded. A further reported finding was that TCR beta sequences accurately predicted the HLA-A and HLA-B alleles for most subjects in the first cohort. The authors suggested that the approach could potentially be generalized to other disease states and immunological phenotypes. In a later analysis, TCR association rates were found to vary across HLA loci, with the most associated TCRs seen for DRB1 alleles and the fewest for HLA-C alleles. Compared with the 666-donor mean, donors in an Asian-associated ancestry cluster had fewer N-insertions in productive TCRs, according to a later genetic analysis. Presence/absence analyses assumed roughly uniform sequencing depth across donors, an assumption that may not hold. A later analysis associated around 16,000 TCR beta sequences with specific HLA alleles at a false discovery rate of 0.05. The only immune exposure information available for the cohort was CMV serostatus. The earlier analysis of 450 to 700 of the donors excluded 15 to 20 rarely observed V segments, including chromosome 9 orphons, because counts were too low. A group of highly shared sequence variants was considered likely to be a technical artifact of the sequencing pipeline. In a later analysis, HLA-associated TCR beta chains showed more clonal expansion and lower generation probabilities than non-associated chains that were equally common. According to a later analysis, parvovirus B19, influenza, CMV and Epstein-Barr virus appeared linked to several top co-occurrence clusters. The study listed 150 to 200 TCR beta chains as associated with cytomegalovirus. In vitro tests confirmed that a few of the cytomegalovirus-associated TCR beta chains recognize cytomegalovirus antigens. Because some donors lacked HLA typing at each locus, the association tests relied only on the typed subset. V-gene and J-gene trimming of TCR beta chains was associated with a missense DCLRE1C variant in a later genetic analysis, and the association was replicated in an independent cohort. The classifier was reported to diagnose cytomegalovirus status with high specificity and sensitivity in both the original and validation cohorts. In a later analysis, most CMV-associated TCR beta chains were found to appear HLA-restricted, with HLA associations seemingly driven largely by CMV exposure. Broadly in line with IMGT annotations, most TCR beta V segments showed up in productive rearrangements about 87% or about 30% of the time in an earlier analysis of around 600 of the donors.

Sequenced input: PBMCs. Recombination joined TRBV5-1 with TRBJ1-1, and TRBD1 may be the D gene, going by 5 matching bases. The clonotype comes from a female donor in good health and CMV-seronegative. The CDR3 protein: CASSSQGRYTEAFF. The DNA sequence is as follows: TGCGCCAGCAGCTCCCAGGGCAGGTACACTGAAGCTTTCTTT.